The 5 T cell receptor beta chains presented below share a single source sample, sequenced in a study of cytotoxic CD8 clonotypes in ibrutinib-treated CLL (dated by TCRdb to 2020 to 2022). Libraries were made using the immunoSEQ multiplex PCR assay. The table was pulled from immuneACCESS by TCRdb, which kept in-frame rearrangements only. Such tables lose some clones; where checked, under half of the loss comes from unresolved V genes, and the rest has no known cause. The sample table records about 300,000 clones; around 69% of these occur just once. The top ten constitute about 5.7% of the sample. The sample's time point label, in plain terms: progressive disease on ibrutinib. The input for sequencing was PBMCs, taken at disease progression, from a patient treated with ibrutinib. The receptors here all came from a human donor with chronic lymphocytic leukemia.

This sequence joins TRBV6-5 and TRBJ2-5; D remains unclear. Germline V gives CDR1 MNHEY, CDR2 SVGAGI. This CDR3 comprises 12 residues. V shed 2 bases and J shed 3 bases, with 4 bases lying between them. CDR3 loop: CASSYNEETQYF. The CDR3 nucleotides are TGTGCCAGCAGTTACAATGAAGAGACCCAGTACTTC.

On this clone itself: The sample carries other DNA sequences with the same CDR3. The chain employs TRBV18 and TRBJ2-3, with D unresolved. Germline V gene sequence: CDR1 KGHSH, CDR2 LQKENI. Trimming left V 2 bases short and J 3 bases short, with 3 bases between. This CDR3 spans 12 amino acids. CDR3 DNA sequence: TGTGCCAGCTCACCATCTACAGATACGCAGTATTTT. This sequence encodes CASSPSTDTQYF.

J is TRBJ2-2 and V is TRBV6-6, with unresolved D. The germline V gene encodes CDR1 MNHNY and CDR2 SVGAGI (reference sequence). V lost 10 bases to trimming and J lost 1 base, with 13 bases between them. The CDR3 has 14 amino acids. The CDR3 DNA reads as TGTGCCACCTACAAAGGAGTGAACACCGGGGAGCTGTTTTTT. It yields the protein CATYKGVNTGELFF.

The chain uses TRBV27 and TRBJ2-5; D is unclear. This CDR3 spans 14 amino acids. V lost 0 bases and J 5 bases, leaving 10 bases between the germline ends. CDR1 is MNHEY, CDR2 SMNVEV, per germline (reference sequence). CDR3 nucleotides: TGTGCCAGCAGTTTATCGCGAGCCAGGGAGACCCAGTACTTC. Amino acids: CASSLSRARETQYF.

CDR3 nucleotide sequence: TGTGCCAGCAGCACCGGGACAGGGAGGGATGAGCAGTTCTTC. This sequence encodes CASSTGTGRDEQFF. The rearrangement links TRBV21-1 to TRBJ2-1; TRBD1, the D gene given by the table, was not confirmed from the DNA. TRBV21-1 is a listed pseudogene. This CDR3 has 14 residues.